The text below deals with one T cell receptor beta chain. Antigen unknown. This PCR relied on a set of 60 Vbeta primers and 13 Jbeta primers. The data were produced by immunoSEQ multiplex PCR, yet TCRdb's version contains in-frame clones alone and is incomplete. The data contain under 150,000 clones, approximately 80% of them seen just once; the ten biggest clones take up less than 2%. This specimen comes from a study of cytomegalovirus exposure and HLA in healthy donors. Trimming removed 5 bases at V and 9 bases at J, with 17 bases between. The germline V gene encodes CDR1 SGHVS and CDR2 FQNEAQ. CDR3 length: 15 amino acids. Study outcomes and limitations: For cytomegalovirus status, the classifier reportedly gave diagnoses with high specificity and sensitivity. Per published accounts, TCR beta sequences correctly predicted the HLA-A and HLA-B alleles of most subjects. One later analysis reportedly identified an Asian-associated ancestry cluster that showed fewer N-insertions than the approximately 700-donor mean. It was likely that a cluster of highly shared sequence variants was a sequencing artifact.

The gene calls are TRBV7-8 and TRBJ1-6, with D maybe TRBD1 (5 bases). This receptor was obtained from a woman in her thirties or forties in good health and CMV-seronegative. The specimen sequenced was PBMCs. The CDR3 spells CASSPGTGSRSPLHF. The CDR3 DNA follows: TGTGCCAGCAGCCCAGGGACCGGGAGTCGTTCACCCCTCCACTTT.